The source of this T cell receptor beta chain is a study of CD8 T cells in ankylosing spondylitis. Study-wide results and limits: One TCR beta motif, made up of about 8 highly homologous variants, appeared characteristic of ankylosing spondylitis blood. Disease-linked clones, CD8+, were relatively rare in peripheral blood. Within matched ankylosing spondylitis synovial fluid, disease-linked clones were reportedly significantly enriched.

MiXCR was run by TCRdb on the 5' RACE reads, yielding one entry per CDR3 protein. This sample has 250,000 or so distinct CDR3 sequences, with 18% found just once. This clonotype was counted a few times. Its antigen remains unknown. The V segment lost 5 bases and the J segment 7 bases; nucleotides outside the gene matches: 6. CDR3 size: 16 residues. Germline assignment: CDR1 MNHEY and CDR2 SMNVEV (reference sequence). Sequencing was carried out using blood, either unsorted or a sorted T cell fraction (not recorded which). The chain couples TRBV27 to TRBJ2-2; 14 bases are shared with TRBD2. The sequence was collected from a male donor with ankylosing spondylitis or in good health (not recorded which). CDR3 protein: CASSPGLAGVGGELFF. The CDR3 region has the DNA TGTGCCAGCAGTCCGGGACTAGCGGGAGTCGGCGGGGAGCTGTTTTTT.